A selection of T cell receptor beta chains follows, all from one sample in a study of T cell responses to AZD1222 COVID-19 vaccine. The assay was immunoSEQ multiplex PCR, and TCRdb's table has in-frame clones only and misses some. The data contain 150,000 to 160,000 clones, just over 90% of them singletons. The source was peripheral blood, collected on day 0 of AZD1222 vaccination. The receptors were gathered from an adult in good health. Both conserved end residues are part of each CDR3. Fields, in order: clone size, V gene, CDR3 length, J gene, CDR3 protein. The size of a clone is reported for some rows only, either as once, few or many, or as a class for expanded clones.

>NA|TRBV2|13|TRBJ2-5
CASSVLSQETQYF
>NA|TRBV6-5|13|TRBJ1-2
CASSYRTGNGYTF
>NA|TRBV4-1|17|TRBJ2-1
CASSPGEGLAGDDEQFF
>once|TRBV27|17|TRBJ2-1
CASSIMRLAGGPDEQFF
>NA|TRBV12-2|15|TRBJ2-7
CASRLGAGGPYEQYF
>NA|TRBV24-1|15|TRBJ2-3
CATSEGTYSTDTQYF
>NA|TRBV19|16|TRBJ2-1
CASSPLDRGIYNEQFF
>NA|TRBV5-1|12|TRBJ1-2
CASSLENYGYTF
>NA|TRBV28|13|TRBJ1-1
CASRLQGDTEAFF
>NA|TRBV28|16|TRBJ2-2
CASSFSAGTYTGELFF
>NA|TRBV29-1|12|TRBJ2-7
CSVEDRPYEQYF
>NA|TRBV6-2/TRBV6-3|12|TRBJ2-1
CASSSWGNEQFF
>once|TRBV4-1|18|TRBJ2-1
CASSQSQTGNSGKGEQFF
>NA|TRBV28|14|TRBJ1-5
CASESRGGGQPQHF
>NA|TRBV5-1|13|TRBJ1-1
CASSLGGSTEAFF
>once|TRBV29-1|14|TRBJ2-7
CSVQNWAADYEQYF
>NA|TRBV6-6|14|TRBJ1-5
CASRRQVSNQPQHF
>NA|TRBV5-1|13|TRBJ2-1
CASSLVGDNEQFF
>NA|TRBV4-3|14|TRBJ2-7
CASSQYQGTYEQYF
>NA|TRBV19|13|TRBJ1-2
CATQGQGNYGYTF
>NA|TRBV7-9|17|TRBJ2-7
CASSSTTGPRFSYEQYF
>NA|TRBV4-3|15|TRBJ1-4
CASSQDRGPNEKLFF
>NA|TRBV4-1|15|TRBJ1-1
CASSQVEGGLAEAFF
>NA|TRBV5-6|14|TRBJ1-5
CASSLGRVNQPQHF
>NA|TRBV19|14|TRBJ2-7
CASSLGQGAYEQYF
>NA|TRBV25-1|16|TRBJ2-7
CASSPGTGRLSYEQYF
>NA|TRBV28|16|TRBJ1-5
CASSLDLVGADQPQHF
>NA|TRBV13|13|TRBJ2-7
CASSKGTGDEQYF
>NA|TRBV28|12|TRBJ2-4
CASSPPRDIQYF
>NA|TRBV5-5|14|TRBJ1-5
CASSLQGGGQPQHF